These T cell receptor beta chains were read from a single sample in a study of T cells in Graves' hyperthyroidism and ophthalmopathy. In TCRdb, the multiplex PCR reads were re-called with MiXCR into one record per CDR3 protein. The table shows about 400,000 distinct CDR3 sequences, with roughly 25% occurring only once. Source material: blood. Every receptor here comes from a man in his fifties or sixties with Graves' hyperthyroidism. The CDR3 runs from the conserved cysteine through the conserved F or W. The D gene is left open where the match is weak. Not all rows give a size; the values are once, few, many and, for expanded clones, a class.

V	J	D	size	CDR3	DNA
TRBV3-1	TRBJ2-5	TRBD2	many	CASSQDPGGQETQYF	TGTGCCAGCAGCCAAGATCCGGGGGGCCAAGAGACCCAGTACTTC
TRBV2	TRBJ2-7	.	.	CATSAGGTVYEQYF	TGTGCCACCAGTGCAGGGGGGACCGTCTACGAGCAGTACTTC
TRBV11-2	TRBJ2-3	TRBD1	.	CASSLEDRGSSRGTTDTQYF	TGTGCCAGCAGCTTAGAGGACAGGGGCTCTTCTCGGGGGACCACAGATACGCAGTATTTT
TRBV5-1	TRBJ2-3	TRBD1	.	CASSTRSTGSTDTQYF	TGCGCCAGCAGCACCAGGTCGACAGGGAGCACAGATACGCAGTATTTT
TRBV12-3/TRBV12-4	TRBJ1-2	.	.	CASTEGGYGYTF	TGTGCCAGCACCGAAGGGGGATATGGCTACACCTTC
TRBV20-1	TRBJ2-7	.	.	CSARGGQGTLYEQYF	TGCAGTGCTAGGGGGGGGCAGGGAACCCTCTACGAGCAGTACTTC
TRBV11-3	TRBJ2-1	TRBD2	many	CASSHGTSGSNEQFF	TGTGCCAGCAGCCACGGGACTAGCGGGAGCAATGAGCAGTTCTTC
TRBV12-3/TRBV12-4	TRBJ1-2	TRBD1	.	CASSLRTGTGYTF	TGTGCCAGCAGTTTAAGGACAGGGACTGGCTACACCTTC
TRBV28	TRBJ2-1	.	many	CASSLFSAEAHNEQFF	TGTGCCAGCAGTTTATTCTCAGCGGAAGCCCACAATGAGCAGTTCTTC
TRBV30	TRBJ1-1	.	many	CAWSVTLYRPNTEAFF	TGTGCCTGGAGTGTGACTCTCTATCGTCCGAACACTGAAGCTTTCTTT
TRBV27	TRBJ2-7	.	few	CASTNRDGGFYEQYF	TGTGCCAGCACCAACAGGGACGGGGGATTCTACGAGCAGTACTTC
TRBV7-9	TRBJ1-1	.	few	CASSLGGRGNTEAFF	TGTGCCAGCAGCTTAGGGGGCAGGGGTAACACTGAAGCTTTCTTT
TRBV4-1	TRBJ2-1	.	.	CASSQDLRGSGSYNEQFF	TGCGCCAGCAGCCAAGATCTGAGAGGTAGCGGTTCCTACAATGAGCAGTTCTTC
TRBV9	TRBJ2-3	.	once	CASSDGPSATTDTQYF	TGTGCCAGCAGCGACGGACCCTCCGCCACCACAGATACGCAGTATTTT
TRBV12-3/TRBV12-4	TRBJ1-1	.	.	CASSLKEGTEAFF	TGTGCCAGCAGTTTAAAGGAGGGTACTGAAGCTTTCTTT
TRBV11-2	TRBJ2-5	.	few	CASTQNLGGSWEETQYF	TGTGCCAGCACCCAAAACCTAGGAGGGAGTTGGGAAGAGACCCAGTACTTC
TRBV9	TRBJ1-1	.	many	CASSVLPGGGGTEAFF	TGTGCCAGCAGCGTTTTACCGGGAGGAGGAGGCACTGAAGCTTTCTTT
TRBV29-1	TRBJ2-7	.	.	CSVVWGSYEQYF	TGCAGCGTTGTCTGGGGCTCCTACGAGCAGTACTTC
TRBV20-1	TRBJ2-3	TRBD2	few	CSASTSSGNTDTQYF	TGCAGTGCTTCGACTTCAAGCGGGAACACAGATACGCAGTATTTT
TRBV29-1	TRBJ1-2	.	once	CSVETNYGYTF	TGCAGCGTTGAAACTAACTATGGCTACACCTTC
TRBV29-1	TRBJ1-1	.	many	CSVEEGPNTEAFF	TGCAGCGTTGAAGAGGGGCCGAACACTGAAGCTTTCTTT
TRBV7-2	TRBJ2-1	TRBD1	.	CASSHLGRDRHYNGQFF	TGCGCCAGCAGCCACTTGGGCCGGGACAGACATTACAATGGGCAGTTCTTC